The clone carrying this TCR beta chain came up a few times. The data originate from a study of blood T cells in healthy people across ages. The use of a sample-barcoded 5' primer and a J-beta primer mix characterized a second PCR of 7 to 11 cycles. Unique molecular identifiers of 12 random nucleotides labeled each cDNA. From the 5' RACE reads, TCRdb called clonotypes with MiXCR, one entry per CDR3 protein. The table has 550,000 to 750,000 distinct CDR3 sequences, 20% to 25% seen once; the top ten hold 3.5% to 4%. The CDR3 spans 14 residues. The V end was cut by 1 base, the J end by 10 bases, with 14 bases between. CDR1 and CDR2 from the germline V gene are SGHNT and YENEEA.

The chain couples TRBV11-3 to TRBJ2-1, with D possibly matching TRBD1 (6 bases). This receptor was identified in a man in his 70s in good health. The sequenced material came from blood. The CDR3 region is CASSLGDTPFEQFF. The CDR3 DNA sequence: TGTGCCAGCAGCTTAGGGGACACGCCCTTCGAGCAGTTCTTC.